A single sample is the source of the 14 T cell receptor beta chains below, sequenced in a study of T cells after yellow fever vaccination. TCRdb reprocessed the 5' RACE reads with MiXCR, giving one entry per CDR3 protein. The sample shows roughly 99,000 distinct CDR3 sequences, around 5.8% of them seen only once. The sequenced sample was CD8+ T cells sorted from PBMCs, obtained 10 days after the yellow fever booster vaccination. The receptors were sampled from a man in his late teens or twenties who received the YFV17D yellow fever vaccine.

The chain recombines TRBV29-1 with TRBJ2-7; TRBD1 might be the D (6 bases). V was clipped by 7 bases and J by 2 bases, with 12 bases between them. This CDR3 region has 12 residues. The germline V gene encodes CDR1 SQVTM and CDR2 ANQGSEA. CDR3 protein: CSAADSPYEQYF. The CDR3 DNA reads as TGCAGCGCCGCGGACAGCCCCTACGAGCAGTACTTC.

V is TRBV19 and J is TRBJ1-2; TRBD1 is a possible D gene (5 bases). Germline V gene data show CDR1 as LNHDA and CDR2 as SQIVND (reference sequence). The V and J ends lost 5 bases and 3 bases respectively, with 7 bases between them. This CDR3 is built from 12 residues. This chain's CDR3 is CASSGTHYGYTF. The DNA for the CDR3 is TGTGCCAGTAGTGGGACCCACTATGGCTACACCTTC.

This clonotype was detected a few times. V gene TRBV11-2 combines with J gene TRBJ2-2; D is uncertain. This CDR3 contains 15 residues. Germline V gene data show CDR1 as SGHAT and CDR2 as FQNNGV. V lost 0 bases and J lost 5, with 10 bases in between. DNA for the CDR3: TGTGCCAGCAGCTTAGAAGGTCTTGGGACCGGGGAGCTGTTTTTT. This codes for CASSLEGLGTGELFF.

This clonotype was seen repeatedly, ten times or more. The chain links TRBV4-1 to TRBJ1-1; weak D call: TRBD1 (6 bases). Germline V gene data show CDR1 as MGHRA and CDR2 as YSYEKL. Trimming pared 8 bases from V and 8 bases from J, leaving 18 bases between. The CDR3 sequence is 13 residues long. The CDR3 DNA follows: TGCGCCAGCGCGGTACAGGGCGGAACCGAAGCTTTCTTT. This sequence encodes CASAVQGGTEAFF.

Here the CDR3 reads CSAGDRDSNQPQHF. As DNA, the CDR3 is TGCAGTGCAGGGGACAGGGACAGCAATCAGCCCCAGCATTTT. The chain recombines TRBV20-1 with TRBJ1-5; 9 positions agree with TRBD1. The CDR3 has 14 amino acids. J lost 1 base, V lost 6 bases, and 4 bases had no gene match. The germline V gene encodes CDR1 DFQATT and CDR2 SNEGSKA (reference sequence).

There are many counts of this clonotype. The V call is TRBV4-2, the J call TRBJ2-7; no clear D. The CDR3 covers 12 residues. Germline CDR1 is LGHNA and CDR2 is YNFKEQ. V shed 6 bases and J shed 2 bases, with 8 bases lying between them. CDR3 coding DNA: TGTGCCAGCAGTTACGAAACCTACGAGCAGTACTTC. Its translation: CASSYETYEQYF.

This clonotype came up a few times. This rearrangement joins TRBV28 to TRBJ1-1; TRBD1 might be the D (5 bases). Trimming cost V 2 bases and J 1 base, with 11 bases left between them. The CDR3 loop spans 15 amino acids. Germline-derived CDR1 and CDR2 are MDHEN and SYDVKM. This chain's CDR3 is CASSLEQDKNTEAFF. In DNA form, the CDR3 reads TGTGCCAGCAGTTTAGAACAGGATAAGAACACTGAAGCTTTCTTT.

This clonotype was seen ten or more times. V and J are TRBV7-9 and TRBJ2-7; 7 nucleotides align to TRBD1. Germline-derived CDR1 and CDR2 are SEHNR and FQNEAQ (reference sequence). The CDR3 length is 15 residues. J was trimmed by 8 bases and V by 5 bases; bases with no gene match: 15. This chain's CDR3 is CASSTSRDSWFQQYF. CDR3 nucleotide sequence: TGTGCCAGCAGCACCAGCCGGGACAGTTGGTTTCAGCAGTACTTC.

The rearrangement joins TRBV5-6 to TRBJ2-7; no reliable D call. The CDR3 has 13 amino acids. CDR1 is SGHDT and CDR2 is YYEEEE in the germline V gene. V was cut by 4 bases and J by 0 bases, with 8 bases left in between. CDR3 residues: CASSAESSYEQYF. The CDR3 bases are TGTGCCAGCAGCGCAGAGTCCTCCTACGAGCAGTACTTC.

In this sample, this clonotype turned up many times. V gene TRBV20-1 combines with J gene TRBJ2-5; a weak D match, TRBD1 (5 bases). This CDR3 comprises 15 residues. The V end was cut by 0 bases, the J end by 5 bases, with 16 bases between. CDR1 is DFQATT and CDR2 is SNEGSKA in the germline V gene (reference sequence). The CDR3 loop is CSARDFRGTGETQYF. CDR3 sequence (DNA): TGCAGTGCTAGAGATTTCCGAGGAACAGGCGAGACCCAGTACTTC.

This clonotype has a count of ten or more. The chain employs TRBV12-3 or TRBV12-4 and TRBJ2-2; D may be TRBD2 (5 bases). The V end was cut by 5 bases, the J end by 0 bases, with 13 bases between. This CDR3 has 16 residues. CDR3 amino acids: CASSTIRDPNTGELFF. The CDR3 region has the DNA TGTGCCAGCAGTACTATCCGGGATCCGAACACCGGGGAGCTGTTTTTT.

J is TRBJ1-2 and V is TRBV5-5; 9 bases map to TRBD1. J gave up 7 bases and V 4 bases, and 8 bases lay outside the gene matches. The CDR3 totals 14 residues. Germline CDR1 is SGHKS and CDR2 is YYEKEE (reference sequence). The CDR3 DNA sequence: TGTGCCAGCAGCCTCGGACAGGGGACGGGTGGCTACACCTTC. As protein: CASSLGQGTGGYTF.

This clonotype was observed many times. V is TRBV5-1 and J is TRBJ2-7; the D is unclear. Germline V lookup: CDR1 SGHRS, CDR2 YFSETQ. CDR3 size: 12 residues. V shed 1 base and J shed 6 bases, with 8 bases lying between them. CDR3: CASSLMATEQYF. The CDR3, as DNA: TGCGCCAGCAGCTTGATGGCTACCGAGCAGTACTTC.

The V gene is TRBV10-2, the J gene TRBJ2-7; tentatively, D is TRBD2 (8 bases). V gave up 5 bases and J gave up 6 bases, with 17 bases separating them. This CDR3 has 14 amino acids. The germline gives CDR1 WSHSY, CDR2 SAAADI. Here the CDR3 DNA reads TGCGCCAGCAGTCTACTGACAGGGACTAGCGAGCAGTACTTC. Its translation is CASSLLTGTSEQYF.